One sample yielded the 5 T cell receptor beta chains listed below, sequenced in a study of T-cell reconstitution after alpha-beta-depleted transplantation in children. Preparation of the TCRbeta library used unique molecular identifiers. Each CDR3 protein gets one entry after TCRdb re-called the PCR reads with MiXCR. The data contain some 78,000 distinct CDR3 sequences, roughly an eighth of them singletons. The sample was PBMCs, mostly from graft donor cells, taken 180 days after TCRalphabeta/CD19-depleted stem cell transplant. The source is a male patient under 10 years old who had a stem cell transplant for acute lymphoblastic leukemia, so the T cells may come from the graft donor.

The chain carries TRBV20-1 and TRBJ2-3; 7 bases map to TRBD1. Germline assignment: CDR1 DFQATT and CDR2 SNEGSKA (reference sequence). CDR3 length: 14 amino acids. Germline trimming cut 5 bases from V and 1 base from J; bases unmatched to any gene: 6. In nucleotides, the CDR3 is TGCAGTGCTCCCCGGGACAGCCGCACAGATACGCAGTATTTT. It yields the protein CSAPRDSRTDTQYF.

This clonotype occurred many times. The chain is built from TRBV24-1 and TRBJ2-3; 8 bases are a match to TRBD1. J gave up 0 bases and V 8 bases, and 6 bases lay outside the gene matches. The germline gives CDR1 KGHDR, CDR2 SFDVKD. This CDR3 spans 15 amino acids. The CDR3 sequence: CATTAQGESTDTQYF. The DNA of the CDR3 is TGTGCCACCACCGCACAGGGGGAGAGCACAGATACGCAGTATTTT.

This clonotype was counted at least ten times. The chain uses TRBV20-1 and TRBJ2-5; D is possibly TRBD1 (5 bases). The V end lost 3 bases, the J end lost 5 bases, and 16 bases lay between the germline ends. There are 14 residues in the CDR3. The germline CDR1 and CDR2 sequences are DFQATT and SNEGSKA (reference sequence). The CDR3 nucleotides read TGCAGTGCTAGCCCCCCCTGGGGCAGGGAGACCCAGTACTTC. Translation: CSASPPWGRETQYF.

The chain combines TRBV7-2 with TRBJ2-1; TRBD2 matches at 9 bases. The germline gives CDR1 SGHTA, CDR2 FQGNSA. Trimming took 1 base from V and 2 from J; bases not matched to a gene: 3. CDR3 length: 16 residues. The CDR3 protein is CASSLESSGAYNEQFF. CDR3 bases: TGTGCCAGCAGCTTAGAATCTAGCGGGGCCTACAATGAGCAGTTCTTC.

The chain is built from TRBV12-3 or TRBV12-4 and TRBJ1-5; no firm D call. The CDR3 loop spans 15 amino acids. V was cut by 7 bases and J by 0 bases, with 13 bases left in between. This chain's CDR3 is CASKRHSDSNQPQHF. DNA of the CDR3: TGTGCCAGCAAGCGACACTCCGATAGCAATCAGCCCCAGCATTTT.